This T cell receptor (beta chain) originates from a study of neurological immune-mediated disorders. This clonotype came up many times. From the 5' RACE reads, TCRdb called clonotypes with MiXCR, one entry per CDR3 protein. This table has roughly 56,000 distinct CDR3 sequences, about 10% appearing once. This CDR3 is built from 14 residues. CDR1 and CDR2 (germline): SGHTA, FQGNSA. Trimming took off 4 bases at V and 5 bases at J, with 14 bases between the two ends. The source of this sequence is a man in his 60s in good health. Source material: PBMCs. The V and J genes are TRBV7-2 and TRBJ2-5; D gene uncertain. DNA for the CDR3: TGTGCCAGCAGCTCTTTTGGTGGGCGGGAGACCCAGTACTTC. This codes for CASSSFGGRETQYF.